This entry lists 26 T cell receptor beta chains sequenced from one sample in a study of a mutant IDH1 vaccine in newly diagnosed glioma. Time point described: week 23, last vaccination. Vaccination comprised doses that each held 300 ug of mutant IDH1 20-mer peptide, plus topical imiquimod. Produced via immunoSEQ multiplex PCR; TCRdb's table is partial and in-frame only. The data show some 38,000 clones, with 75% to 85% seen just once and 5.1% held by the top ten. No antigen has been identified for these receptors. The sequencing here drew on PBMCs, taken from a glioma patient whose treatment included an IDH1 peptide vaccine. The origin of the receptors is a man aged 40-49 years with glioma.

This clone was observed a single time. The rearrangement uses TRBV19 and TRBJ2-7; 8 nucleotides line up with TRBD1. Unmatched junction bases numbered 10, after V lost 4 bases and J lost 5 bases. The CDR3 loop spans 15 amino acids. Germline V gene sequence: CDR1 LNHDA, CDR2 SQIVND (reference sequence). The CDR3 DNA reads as TGTGCCAGTAGTACGTCGTCGACAGGGGTCGACGAGCAGTACTTC. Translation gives CASSTSSTGVDEQYF.

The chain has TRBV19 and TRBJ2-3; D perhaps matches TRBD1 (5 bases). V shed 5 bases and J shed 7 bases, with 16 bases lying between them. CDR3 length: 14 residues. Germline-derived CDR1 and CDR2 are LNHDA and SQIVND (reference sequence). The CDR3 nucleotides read TGTGCCAGTAGTGAGCCACGACAGCCCAATACGCAGTATTTT. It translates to CASSEPRQPNTQYF.

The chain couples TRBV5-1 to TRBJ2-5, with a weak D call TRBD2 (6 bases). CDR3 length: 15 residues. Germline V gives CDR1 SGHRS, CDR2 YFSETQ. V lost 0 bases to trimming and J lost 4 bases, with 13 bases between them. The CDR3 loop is CASSLGGTRSETQYF. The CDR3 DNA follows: TGCGCCAGCAGCTTGGGGGGGACTCGATCAGAGACCCAGTACTTC.

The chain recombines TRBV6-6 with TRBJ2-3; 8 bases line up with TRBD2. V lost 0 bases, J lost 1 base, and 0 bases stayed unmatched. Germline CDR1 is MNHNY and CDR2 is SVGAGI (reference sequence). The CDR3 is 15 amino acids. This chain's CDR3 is CASSYSGGGTDTQYF. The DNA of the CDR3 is TGTGCCAGCAGTTACTCCGGGGGGGGCACAGATACGCAGTATTTT.

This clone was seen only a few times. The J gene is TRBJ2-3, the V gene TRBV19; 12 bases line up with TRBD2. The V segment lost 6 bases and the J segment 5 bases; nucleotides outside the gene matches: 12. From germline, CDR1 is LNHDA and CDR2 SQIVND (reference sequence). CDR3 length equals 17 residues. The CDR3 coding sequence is TGTGCCAGTAGCAACGCCCTAGCGGGGGGGCTTGGAGATACGCAGTATTTT. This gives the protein CASSNALAGGLGDTQYF.

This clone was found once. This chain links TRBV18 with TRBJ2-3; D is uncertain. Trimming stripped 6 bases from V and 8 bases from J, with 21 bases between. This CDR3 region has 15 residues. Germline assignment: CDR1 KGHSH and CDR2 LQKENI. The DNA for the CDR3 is TGTGCCAGCTCGTCTCTTGGGGTAGAGATGGGTACGCAGTATTTT. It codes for CASSSLGVEMGTQYF.

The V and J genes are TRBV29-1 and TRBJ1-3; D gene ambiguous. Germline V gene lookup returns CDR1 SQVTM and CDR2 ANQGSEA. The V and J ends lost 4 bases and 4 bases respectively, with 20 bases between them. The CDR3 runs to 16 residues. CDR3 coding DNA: TGCAGCGTTGCCCCCCTTTCCCGGGAGGCGGGAAACACCATATATTTT. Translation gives CSVAPLSREAGNTIYF. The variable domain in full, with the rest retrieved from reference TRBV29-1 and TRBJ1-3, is SAVISQKPSRDICQRGTSLTIQCQVDSQVTMMFWYRQQPGQSLTLIATANQGSEATYESGFVIDKFPISRPNLTFSTLTVSNMSPEDSSIYLCSVAPLSREAGNTIYFGEGSWLTVV.

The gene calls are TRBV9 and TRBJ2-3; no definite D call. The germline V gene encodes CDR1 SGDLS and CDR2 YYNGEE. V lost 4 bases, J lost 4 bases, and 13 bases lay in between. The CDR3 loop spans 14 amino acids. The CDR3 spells CASSSGSVADTQYF. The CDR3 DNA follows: TGTGCCAGCAGCTCTGGCTCTGTCGCAGATACGCAGTATTTT.

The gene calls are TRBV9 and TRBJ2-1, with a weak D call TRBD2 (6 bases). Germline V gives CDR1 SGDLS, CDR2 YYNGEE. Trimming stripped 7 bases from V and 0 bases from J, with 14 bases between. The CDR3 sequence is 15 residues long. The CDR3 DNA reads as TGTGCCAGCGCCACGGGACTGAGCTCCTACAATGAGCAGTTCTTC. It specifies CASATGLSSYNEQFF.

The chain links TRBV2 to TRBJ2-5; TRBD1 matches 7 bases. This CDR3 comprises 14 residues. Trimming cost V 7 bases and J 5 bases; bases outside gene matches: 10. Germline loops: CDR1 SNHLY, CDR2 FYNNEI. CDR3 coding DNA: TGTGCCAGCAAGACTTACAGGGGTGGCGAGACCCAGTACTTC. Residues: CASKTYRGGETQYF.

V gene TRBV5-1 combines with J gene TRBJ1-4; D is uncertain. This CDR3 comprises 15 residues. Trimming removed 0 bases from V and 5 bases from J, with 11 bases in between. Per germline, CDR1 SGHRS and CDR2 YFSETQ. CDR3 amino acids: CASSLAAKRNEKLFF. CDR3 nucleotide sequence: TGCGCCAGCAGCTTGGCAGCCAAAAGGAATGAAAAACTGTTTTTT.

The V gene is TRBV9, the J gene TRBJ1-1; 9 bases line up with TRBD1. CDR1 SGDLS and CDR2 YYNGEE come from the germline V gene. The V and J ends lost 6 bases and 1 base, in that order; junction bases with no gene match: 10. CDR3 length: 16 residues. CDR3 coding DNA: TGTGCCAGCACCCTATATGCGGGACAGGGGAACACTGAAGCTTTCTTT. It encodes CASTLYAGQGNTEAFF.

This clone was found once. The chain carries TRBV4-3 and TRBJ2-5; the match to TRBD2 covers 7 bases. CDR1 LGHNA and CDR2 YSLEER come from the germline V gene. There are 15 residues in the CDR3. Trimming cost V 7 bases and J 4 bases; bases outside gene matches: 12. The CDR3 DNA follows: TGCGCCAGCACGACCTGGGGGGGAGTAGGAGAGACCCAGTACTTC. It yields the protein CASTTWGGVGETQYF.

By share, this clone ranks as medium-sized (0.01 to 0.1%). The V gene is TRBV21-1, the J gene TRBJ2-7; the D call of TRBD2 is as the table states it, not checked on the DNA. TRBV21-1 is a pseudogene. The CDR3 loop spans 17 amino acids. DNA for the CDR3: TGTGCCAGCAGCAAATGTCTAGCGGGAGTTATCTCCTACGAGCAGTACTTC. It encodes CASSKCLAGVISYEQYF.

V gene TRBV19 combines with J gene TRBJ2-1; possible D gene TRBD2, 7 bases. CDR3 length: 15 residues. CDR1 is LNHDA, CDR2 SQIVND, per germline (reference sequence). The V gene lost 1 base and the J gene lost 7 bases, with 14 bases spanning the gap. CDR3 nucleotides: TGTGCCAGTAGTATAGGAGGGGGGGCCGGGAATGAGCAGTTCTTC. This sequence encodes CASSIGGGAGNEQFF.

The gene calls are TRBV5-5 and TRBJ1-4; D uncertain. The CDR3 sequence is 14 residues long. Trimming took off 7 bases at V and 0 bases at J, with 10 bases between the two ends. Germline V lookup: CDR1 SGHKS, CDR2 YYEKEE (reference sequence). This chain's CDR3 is CASSGRATNEKLFF. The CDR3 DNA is TGTGCCAGCTCTGGGAGAGCAACTAATGAAAAACTGTTTTTT. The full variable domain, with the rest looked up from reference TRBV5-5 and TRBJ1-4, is DAGVTQSPTHLIKTRGQQVTLRCSPISGHKSVSWYQQVLGQGPQFIFQYYEKEERGRGNFPDRFSARQFPNYSSELNVNALLLGDSALYLCASSGRATNEKLFFGSGTQLSVL.

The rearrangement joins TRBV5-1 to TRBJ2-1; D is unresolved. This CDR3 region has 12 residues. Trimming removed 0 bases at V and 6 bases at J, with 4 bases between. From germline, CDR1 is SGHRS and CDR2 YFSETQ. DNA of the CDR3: TGCGCCAGCAGCTTGGAGGGCAATGAGCAGTTCTTC. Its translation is CASSLEGNEQFF.

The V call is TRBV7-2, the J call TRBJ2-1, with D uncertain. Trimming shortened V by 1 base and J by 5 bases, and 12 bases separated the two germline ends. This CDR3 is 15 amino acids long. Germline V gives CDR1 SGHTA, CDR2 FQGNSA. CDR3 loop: CASSLGGSGHNEQFF. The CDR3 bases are TGTGCCAGCAGCTTAGGGGGATCAGGACACAATGAGCAGTTCTTC. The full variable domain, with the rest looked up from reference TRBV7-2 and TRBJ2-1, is GAGVSQSPSNKVTEKGKDVELRCDPISGHTALYWYRQSLGQGLEFLIYFQGNSAPDKSGLPSDRFSAERTGGSVSTLTIQRTQQEDSAVYLCASSLGGSGHNEQFFGPGTRLTVL.

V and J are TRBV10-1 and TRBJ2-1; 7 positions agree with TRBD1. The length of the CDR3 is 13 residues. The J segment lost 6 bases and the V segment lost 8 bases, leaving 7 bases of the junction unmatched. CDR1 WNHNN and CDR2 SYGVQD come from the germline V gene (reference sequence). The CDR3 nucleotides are TGCGCCAGCGAGACAGGGTGGGGCAATGAGCAGTTCTTC. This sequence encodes CASETGWGNEQFF.

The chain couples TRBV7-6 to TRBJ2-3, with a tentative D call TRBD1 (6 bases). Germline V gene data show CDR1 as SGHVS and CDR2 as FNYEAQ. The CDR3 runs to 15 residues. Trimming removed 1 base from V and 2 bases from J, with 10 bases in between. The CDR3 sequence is CASSLVQGNTDTQYF. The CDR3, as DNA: TGTGCCAGCAGCTTAGTGCAGGGGAACACAGATACGCAGTATTTT.

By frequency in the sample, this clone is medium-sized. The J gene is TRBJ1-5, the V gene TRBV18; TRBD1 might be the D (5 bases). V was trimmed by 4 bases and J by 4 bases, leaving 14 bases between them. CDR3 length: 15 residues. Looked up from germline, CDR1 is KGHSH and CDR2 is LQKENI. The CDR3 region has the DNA TGTGCCAGCTCACGGGAGGCAGGGAGGAATCAGCCCCAGCATTTT. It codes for CASSREAGRNQPQHF.

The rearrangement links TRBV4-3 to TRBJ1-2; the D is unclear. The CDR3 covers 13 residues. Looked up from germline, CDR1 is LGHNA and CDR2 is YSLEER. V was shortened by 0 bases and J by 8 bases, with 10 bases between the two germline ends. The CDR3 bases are TGCGCCAGCAGCCAAGATACCCGGAGGGGCTACACCTTC. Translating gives CASSQDTRRGYTF.

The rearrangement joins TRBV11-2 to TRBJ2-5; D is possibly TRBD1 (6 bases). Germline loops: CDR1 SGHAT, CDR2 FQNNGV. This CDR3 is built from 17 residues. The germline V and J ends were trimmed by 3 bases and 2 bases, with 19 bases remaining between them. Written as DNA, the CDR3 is TGTGCCAGCAGCTTTCCCCCGACAGGAATCAAACAAGAGACCCAGTACTTC. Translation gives CASSFPPTGIKQETQYF.

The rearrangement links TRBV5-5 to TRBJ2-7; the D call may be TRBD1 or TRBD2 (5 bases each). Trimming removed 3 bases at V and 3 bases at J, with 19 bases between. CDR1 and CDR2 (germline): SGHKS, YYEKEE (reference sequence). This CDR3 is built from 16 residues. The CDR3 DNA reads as TGTGCCAGCAGCTCAACCCCCCGGGACCCGATCTACGAGCAGTACTTC. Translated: CASSSTPRDPIYEQYF.

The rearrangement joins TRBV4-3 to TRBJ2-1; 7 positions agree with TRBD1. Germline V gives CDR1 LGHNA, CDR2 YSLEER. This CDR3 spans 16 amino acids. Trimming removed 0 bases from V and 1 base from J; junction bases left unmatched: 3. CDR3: CASSQDPRGSYNEQFF. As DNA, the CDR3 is TGCGCCAGCAGCCAAGACCCCAGGGGGTCCTACAATGAGCAGTTCTTC.

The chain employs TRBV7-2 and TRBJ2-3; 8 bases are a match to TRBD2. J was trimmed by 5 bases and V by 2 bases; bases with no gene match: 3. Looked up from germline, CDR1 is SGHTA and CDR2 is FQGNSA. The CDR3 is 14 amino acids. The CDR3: CASSLSGSQDTQYF. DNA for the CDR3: TGTGCCAGCAGCTTAAGCGGGAGTCAAGATACGCAGTATTTT.